Sequencing of this T cell receptor beta chain was carried out in a study of regulatory T cells in long-lasting Graves disease. This clonotype came up many times. Specified time point: persistent/refractory GD, antithyroid drugs over 5 years with positive TRAb. Generation of the TCR library employed RNA extracted from PBMCs. Library construction for TCR beta used iRepertoire HTBI primers and Arm-PCR of CDR3 regions. MiXCR, run by TCRdb on the multiplex PCR reads, gives a single entry per CDR3 protein. Among some 340,000 distinct CDR3 sequences listed, roughly 25% were seen once. The CDR3 is 20 residues long. Trimming removed 4 bases from V and 5 bases from J; junction bases left unmatched: 22. Germline values: CDR1 SGHRS, CDR2 YFSETQ.

This rearrangement joins TRBV5-1 to TRBJ2-2; 8 bases fit TRBD1. The sequencing used peripheral blood mononuclear cells (PBMCs), collected when the disease was refractory, from a patient treated with antithyroid drugs. The receptor was isolated from a woman between 40 and 55 years old with Graves disease. In DNA, the CDR3 is TGCGCCAGCAGCCACTTCCCCGCAGGGGGCGCGCGGCTTGGGACCGGGGAGCTGTTTTTT. Translating it yields CASSHFPAGGARLGTGELFF.